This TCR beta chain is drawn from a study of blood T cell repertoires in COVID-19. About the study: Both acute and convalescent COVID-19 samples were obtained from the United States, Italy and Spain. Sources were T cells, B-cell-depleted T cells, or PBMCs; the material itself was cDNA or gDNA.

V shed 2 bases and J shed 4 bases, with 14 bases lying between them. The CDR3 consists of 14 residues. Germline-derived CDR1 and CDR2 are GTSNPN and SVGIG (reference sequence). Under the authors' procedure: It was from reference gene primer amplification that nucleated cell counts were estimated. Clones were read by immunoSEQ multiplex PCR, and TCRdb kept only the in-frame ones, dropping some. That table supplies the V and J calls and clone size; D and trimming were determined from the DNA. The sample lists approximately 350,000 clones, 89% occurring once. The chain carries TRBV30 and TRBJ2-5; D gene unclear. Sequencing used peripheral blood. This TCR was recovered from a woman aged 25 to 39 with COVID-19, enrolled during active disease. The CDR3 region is CAWSQAPVRETQYF. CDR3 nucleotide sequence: TGTGCCTGGAGTCAAGCGCCCGTCCGAGAGACCCAGTACTTC.